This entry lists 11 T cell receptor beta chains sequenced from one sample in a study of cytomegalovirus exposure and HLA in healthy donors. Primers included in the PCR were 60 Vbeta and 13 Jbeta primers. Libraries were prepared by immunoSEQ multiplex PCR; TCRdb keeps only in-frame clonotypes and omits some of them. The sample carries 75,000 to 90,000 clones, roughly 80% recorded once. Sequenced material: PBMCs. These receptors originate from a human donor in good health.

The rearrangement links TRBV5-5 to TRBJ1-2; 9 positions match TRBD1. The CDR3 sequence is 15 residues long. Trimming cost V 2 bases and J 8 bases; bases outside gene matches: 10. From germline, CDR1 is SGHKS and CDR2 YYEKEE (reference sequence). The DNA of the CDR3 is TGTGCCAGCAGCTTTTTTCCGGGACAGGGTGAAGGCTACACCTTC. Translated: CASSFFPGQGEGYTF.

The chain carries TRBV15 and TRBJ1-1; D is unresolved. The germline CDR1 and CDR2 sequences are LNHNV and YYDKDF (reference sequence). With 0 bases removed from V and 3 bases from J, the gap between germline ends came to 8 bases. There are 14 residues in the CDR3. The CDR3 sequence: CATSREPQDTEAFF. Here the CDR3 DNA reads TGTGCCACCAGCAGAGAGCCCCAGGACACTGAAGCTTTCTTT.

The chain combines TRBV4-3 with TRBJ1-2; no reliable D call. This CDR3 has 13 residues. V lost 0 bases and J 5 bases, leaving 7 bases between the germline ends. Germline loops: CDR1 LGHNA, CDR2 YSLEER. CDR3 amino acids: CASSQDLEYGYTF. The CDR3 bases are TGCGCCAGCAGCCAAGATTTGGAGTATGGCTACACCTTC.

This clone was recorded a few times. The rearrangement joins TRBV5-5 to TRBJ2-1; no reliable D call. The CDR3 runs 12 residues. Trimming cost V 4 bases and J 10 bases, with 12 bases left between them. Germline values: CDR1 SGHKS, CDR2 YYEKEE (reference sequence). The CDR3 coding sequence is TGTGCCAGCAGCCCAGACTCCGACGAGCAGTTCTTC. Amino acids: CASSPDSDEQFF.

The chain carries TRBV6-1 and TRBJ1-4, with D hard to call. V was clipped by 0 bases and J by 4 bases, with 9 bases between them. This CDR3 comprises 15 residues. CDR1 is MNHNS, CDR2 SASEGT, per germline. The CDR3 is CASSEAPGVNEKLFF. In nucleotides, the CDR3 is TGTGCCAGCAGTGAAGCGCCCGGAGTTAATGAAAAACTGTTTTTT.

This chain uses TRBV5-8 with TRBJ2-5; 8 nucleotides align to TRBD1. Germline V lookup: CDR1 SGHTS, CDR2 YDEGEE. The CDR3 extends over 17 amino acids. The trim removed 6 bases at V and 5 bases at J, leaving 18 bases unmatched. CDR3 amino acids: CASTRQGTAGSGETQYF. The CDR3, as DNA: TGTGCCAGCACGCGACAGGGGACGGCGGGGTCGGGTGAGACCCAGTACTTC.

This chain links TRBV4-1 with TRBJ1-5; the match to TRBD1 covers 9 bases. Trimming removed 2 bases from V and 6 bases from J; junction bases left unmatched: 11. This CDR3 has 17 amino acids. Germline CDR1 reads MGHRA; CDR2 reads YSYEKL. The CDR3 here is CASSQLGGTGWTQPQHF. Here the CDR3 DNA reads TGCGCCAGCAGCCAATTAGGAGGGACAGGGTGGACTCAGCCCCAGCATTTT.

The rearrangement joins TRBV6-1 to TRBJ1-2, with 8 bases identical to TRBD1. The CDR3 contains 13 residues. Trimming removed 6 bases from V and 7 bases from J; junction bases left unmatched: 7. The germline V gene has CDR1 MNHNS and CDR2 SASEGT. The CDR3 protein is CASSEDRARGYTF. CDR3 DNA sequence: TGTGCCAGCAGCGAGGACAGGGCGCGTGGCTACACCTTC.

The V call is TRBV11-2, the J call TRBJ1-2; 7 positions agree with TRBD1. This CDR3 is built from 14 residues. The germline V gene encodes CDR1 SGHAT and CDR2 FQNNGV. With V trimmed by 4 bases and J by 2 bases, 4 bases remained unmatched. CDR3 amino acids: CASSSTGVNYGYTF. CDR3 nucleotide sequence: TGTGCCAGCAGCTCTACAGGGGTCAACTATGGCTACACCTTC. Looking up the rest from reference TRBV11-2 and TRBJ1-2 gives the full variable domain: EAGVAQSPRYKIIEKRQSVAFWCNPISGHATLYWYQQILGQGPKLLIQFQNNGVVDDSQLPKDRFSAERLKGVDSTLKIQPAKLEDSAVYLCASSSTGVNYGYTFGSGTRLTVV.

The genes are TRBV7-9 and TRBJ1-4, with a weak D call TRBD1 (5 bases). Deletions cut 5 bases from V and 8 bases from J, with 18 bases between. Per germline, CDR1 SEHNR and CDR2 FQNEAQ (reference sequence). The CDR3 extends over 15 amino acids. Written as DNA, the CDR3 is TGTGCCAGCAGCACCTCTGGGGGGAGAGGAGAAAAACTGTTTTTT. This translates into CASSTSGGRGEKLFF. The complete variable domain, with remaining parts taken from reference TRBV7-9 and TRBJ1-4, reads DTGVSQNPRHKITKRGQNVTFRCDPISEHNRLYWYRQTLGQGPEFLTYFQNEAQLEKSRLLSDRFSAERPKGSFSTLEIQRTEQGDSAMYLCASSTSGGRGEKLFFGSGTQLSVL.

CDR3 nucleotides: TGTGCCAGCAGCTTAGGTTCCGCCAGGGGGAACACCGGGGAGCTGTTTTTT. Residues: CASSLGSARGNTGELFF. The rearrangement links TRBV11-2 to TRBJ2-2, with D possibly being TRBD1 (6 bases). The V gene's germline CDR1 is SGHAT and CDR2 FQNNGV. Trimming shortened V by 1 base and J by 1 base, and 13 bases separated the two germline ends. The CDR3 spans 17 residues.